This T cell receptor beta chain was sequenced for a study of Graves' ophthalmopathy and Graves' hyperthyroidism. Study findings and constraints: Also, most clonotypes expanded in the thyroid above 0.001 frequency appeared in blood.

This clonotype was seen ten or more times. Its target is not known. A read error may be the cause here, since a much bigger clone is one base away. Germline-derived CDR1 and CDR2 are MNHEY and SVGAGI. The length of the CDR3 is 15 residues. Investigators amplified TCR beta CDR3 regions from RNA transcripts. RT-PCR in the first round used HTBI primers; a second-round multiplex PCR followed. A single record per CDR3 protein comes from TCRdb applying MiXCR to the multiplex PCR reads. Of a few hundred thousand distinct CDR3 sequences in the sample, over 20% were seen once. Stable hyperthyroidism meant no ophthalmopathy within 18 months of follow-up. Newly diagnosed hyperthyroidism donors, aged 18 to 65, duration under 2 months. Uncontrolled infections, other autoimmune diseases, pregnancy or lactation barred patients from enrollment.

The sample consisted of peripheral blood. The rearrangement joins TRBV6-5 to TRBJ1-2, with D hard to call. The sequence was obtained from a woman between 18 and 30 years old with stable Graves' hyperthyroidism. The CDR3 DNA reads as TGTGCCTGCAGTTTCCGCCGGACGCAGAACTATGGCTACACCTTC. This encodes CACSFRRTQNYGYTF.